The rows below give T cell receptor beta chains drawn from one sample of a study of naive and memory T cell subsets. Using its own MiXCR run on the UMI-ligation and nested PCR reads, TCRdb lists one record per CDR3 protein. The sample shows roughly 36,000 distinct CDR3 sequences, 9.5% to 12% of them seen only once. The source was skin, collected from a tuberculin skin test site. The receptors were gathered from an adult in good health. Each CDR3 is given with its conserved first and last residue. The D gene is left open where the match is weak. The size field is filled for only some rows; it gives once, few, many or a size class.

clone_size: many
j_call: TRBJ1-1
d_call: TRBD1
cdr3_length: 13
v_call: TRBV6-2/TRBV6-3
cdr3_aa: CASSGQAGTEAFF
cdr3_nt: TGTGCCAGCAGTGGACAGGCTGGAACTGAAGCTTTCTTT

clone_size: .
j_call: TRBJ2-7
d_call: TRBD1
cdr3_length: 17
v_call: TRBV6-5
cdr3_aa: CASSSPSAGTGVYEQYF
cdr3_nt: TGTGCCAGCAGCTCACCCTCCGCCGGGACAGGGGTCTACGAGCAGTACTTC

clone_size: many
j_call: TRBJ1-3
d_call: .
cdr3_length: 17
v_call: TRBV2
cdr3_aa: CASSEPRQVAAGNTIYF
cdr3_nt: TGTGCCAGCAGTGAACCCCGACAGGTTGCGGCTGGAAACACCATATATTTT

clone_size: many
j_call: TRBJ1-4
d_call: .
cdr3_length: 14
v_call: TRBV5-1
cdr3_aa: CASSFGDKNEKLFF
cdr3_nt: TGCGCCAGCAGCTTTGGGGACAAAAATGAAAAACTGTTTTTT

clone_size: once
j_call: TRBJ1-4
d_call: .
cdr3_length: 14
v_call: TRBV27
cdr3_aa: CASSLVYRNEKLFF
cdr3_nt: TGTGCCAGCAGTTTAGTGTATCGTAATGAAAAACTGTTTTTT

clone_size: few
j_call: TRBJ2-1
d_call: TRBD1
cdr3_length: 15
v_call: TRBV5-1
cdr3_aa: CASSLLGTDYNEQFF
cdr3_nt: TGCGCCAGCAGCTTATTAGGGACAGATTACAATGAGCAGTTCTTC

clone_size: .
j_call: TRBJ1-2
d_call: TRBD1
cdr3_length: 16
v_call: TRBV5-1
cdr3_aa: CASSPGTALTAYGYTF
cdr3_nt: TGCGCCAGCAGCCCCGGGACAGCTCTAACGGCTTATGGCTACACCTTC

clone_size: medium-sized
j_call: TRBJ2-3
d_call: TRBD1
cdr3_length: 15
v_call: TRBV28
cdr3_aa: CASSNRDSGTDTQYF
cdr3_nt: TGTGCCAGCAGCAACCGGGACAGCGGCACAGATACGCAGTATTTT

clone_size: many
j_call: TRBJ2-4
d_call: .
cdr3_length: 16
v_call: TRBV5-1
cdr3_aa: CASSIGTYGPQNIQYF
cdr3_nt: TGCGCCAGCAGCATTGGAACCTACGGGCCCCAAAACATTCAGTACTTC

clone_size: many
j_call: TRBJ2-7
d_call: .
cdr3_length: 15
v_call: TRBV6-1
cdr3_aa: CASSPRWGSNYEQYF
cdr3_nt: TGTGCCAGCAGTCCCCGGTGGGGTAGTAATTACGAGCAGTACTTC

clone_size: many
j_call: TRBJ2-7
d_call: TRBD2
cdr3_length: 10
v_call: TRBV19
cdr3_aa: CASGRDKQYF
cdr3_nt: TGTGCCAGCGGGAGGGATAAGCAGTACTTC

clone_size: .
j_call: TRBJ2-7
d_call: TRBD1
cdr3_length: 15
v_call: TRBV5-1
cdr3_aa: CASRYRTGDEHEQYF
cdr3_nt: TGCGCCAGCAGGTACCGGACAGGGGATGAGCACGAGCAGTACTTC

clone_size: few
j_call: TRBJ1-2
d_call: .
cdr3_length: 15
v_call: TRBV20-1
cdr3_aa: CSARLSGGNSYGYTF
cdr3_nt: TGCAGTGCTAGGTTGTCGGGGGGGAATAGCTATGGCTACACCTTC

clone_size: few
j_call: TRBJ2-1
d_call: TRBD1
cdr3_length: 15
v_call: TRBV29-1
cdr3_aa: CSVDPGQGAYNEQFF
cdr3_nt: TGCAGCGTAGACCCGGGACAGGGCGCCTACAATGAGCAGTTCTTC

clone_size: few
j_call: TRBJ1-5
d_call: .
cdr3_length: 13
v_call: TRBV9
cdr3_aa: CASSATGRRPQHF
cdr3_nt: TGTGCCAGCAGCGCGACAGGCCGGCGGCCCCAGCATTTT

clone_size: many
j_call: TRBJ2-7
d_call: TRBD2
cdr3_length: 15
v_call: TRBV7-8
cdr3_aa: CASSPRTSGAYEQYF
cdr3_nt: TGTGCCAGCAGCCCGAGGACTAGCGGGGCCTACGAGCAGTACTTC

clone_size: .
j_call: TRBJ1-3
d_call: .
cdr3_length: 15
v_call: TRBV25-1
cdr3_aa: CASSDRAELRNTIYF
cdr3_nt: TGTGCCAGCAGTGACAGGGCAGAACTCCGAAACACCATATATTTT

clone_size: .
j_call: TRBJ2-3
d_call: .
cdr3_length: 15
v_call: TRBV28
cdr3_aa: CASSFNRGSTDTQYF
cdr3_nt: TGTGCCAGCAGTTTTAATCGCGGGAGCACAGATACGCAGTATTTT

clone_size: .
j_call: TRBJ2-3
d_call: .
cdr3_length: 14
v_call: TRBV19
cdr3_aa: CASKVVSSQDTQYF
cdr3_nt: TGTGCCAGTAAAGTGGTTAGCTCTCAAGATACGCAGTATTTT

clone_size: medium-sized
j_call: TRBJ2-1
d_call: .
cdr3_length: 14
v_call: TRBV28
cdr3_aa: CASTTPSNHNEQFF
cdr3_nt: TGTGCCAGCACCACTCCTAGTAACCACAATGAGCAGTTCTTC

clone_size: .
j_call: TRBJ2-3
d_call: TRBD1
cdr3_length: 16
v_call: TRBV6-5
cdr3_aa: CASSPSPGQFTDTQYF
cdr3_nt: TGTGCCAGCAGTCCTTCGCCGGGACAGTTCACAGATACGCAGTATTTT

clone_size: few
j_call: TRBJ2-1
d_call: .
cdr3_length: 16
v_call: TRBV11-2
cdr3_aa: CASSLVSGRQANEQFF
cdr3_nt: TGTGCCAGCAGCTTAGTGTCGGGACGCCAGGCCAATGAGCAGTTCTTC

clone_size: few
j_call: TRBJ2-3
d_call: .
cdr3_length: 16
v_call: TRBV12-3/TRBV12-4
cdr3_aa: CASSLRRLQGTDTQYF
cdr3_nt: TGTGCCAGCAGTTTAAGGCGGCTTCAAGGGACAGATACGCAGTATTTT

clone_size: many
j_call: TRBJ2-1
d_call: .
cdr3_length: 15
v_call: TRBV11-2
cdr3_aa: CASIQGEGYGSEQFF
cdr3_nt: TGTGCCAGCATCCAAGGGGAAGGATATGGCAGTGAGCAGTTCTTC

clone_size: few
j_call: TRBJ1-3
d_call: TRBD1
cdr3_length: 19
v_call: TRBV6-5
cdr3_aa: CASSYSRGQGNRPGNTIYF
cdr3_nt: TGTGCCAGCAGTTACTCGCGGGGACAGGGAAATCGGCCTGGAAACACCATATATTTT